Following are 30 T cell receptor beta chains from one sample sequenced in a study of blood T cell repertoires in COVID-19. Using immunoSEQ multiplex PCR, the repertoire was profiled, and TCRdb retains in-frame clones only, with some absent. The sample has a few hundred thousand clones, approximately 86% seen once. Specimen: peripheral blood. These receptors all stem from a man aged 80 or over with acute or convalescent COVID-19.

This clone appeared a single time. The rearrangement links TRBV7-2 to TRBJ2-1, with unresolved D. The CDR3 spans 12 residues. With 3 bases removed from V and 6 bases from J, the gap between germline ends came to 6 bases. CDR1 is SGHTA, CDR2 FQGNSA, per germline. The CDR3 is CASSLSGNEQFF. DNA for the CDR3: TGTGCCAGCAGCTTGTCGGGCAATGAGCAGTTCTTC.

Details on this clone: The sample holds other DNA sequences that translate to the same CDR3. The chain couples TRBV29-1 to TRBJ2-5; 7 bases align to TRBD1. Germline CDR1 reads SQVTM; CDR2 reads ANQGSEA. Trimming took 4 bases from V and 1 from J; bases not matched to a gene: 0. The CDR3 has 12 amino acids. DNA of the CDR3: TGCAGCGTTGGACAGGGCCAAGAGACCCAGTACTTC. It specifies CSVGQGQETQYF.

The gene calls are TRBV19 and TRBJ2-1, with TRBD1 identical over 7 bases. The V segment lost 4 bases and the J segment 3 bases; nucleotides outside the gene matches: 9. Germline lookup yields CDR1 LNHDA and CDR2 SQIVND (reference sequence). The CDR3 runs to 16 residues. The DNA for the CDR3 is TGTGCCAGTAGTACCTCCCGGACAGGCCTCTACAATGAGCAGTTCTTC. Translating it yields CASSTSRTGLYNEQFF.

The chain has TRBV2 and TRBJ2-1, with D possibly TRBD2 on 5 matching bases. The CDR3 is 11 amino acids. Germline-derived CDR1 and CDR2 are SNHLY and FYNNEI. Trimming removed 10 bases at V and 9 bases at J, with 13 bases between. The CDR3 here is CATSWETEQFF. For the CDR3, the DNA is TGTGCCACTTCCTGGGAGACTGAGCAGTTCTTC.

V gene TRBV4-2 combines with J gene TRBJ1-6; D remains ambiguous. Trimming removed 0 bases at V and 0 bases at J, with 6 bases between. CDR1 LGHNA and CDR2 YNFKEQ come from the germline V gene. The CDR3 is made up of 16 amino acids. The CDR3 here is CASSQDPSSYNSPLHF. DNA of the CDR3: TGTGCCAGCAGCCAAGACCCCAGCTCCTATAATTCACCCCTCCACTTT.

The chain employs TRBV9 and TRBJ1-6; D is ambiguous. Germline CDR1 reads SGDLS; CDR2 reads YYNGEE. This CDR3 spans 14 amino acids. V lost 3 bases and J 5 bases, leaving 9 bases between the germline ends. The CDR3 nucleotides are TGTGCCAGCAGCGCCGTAGCGGATAATTCACCCCTCCACTTT. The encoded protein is CASSAVADNSPLHF.

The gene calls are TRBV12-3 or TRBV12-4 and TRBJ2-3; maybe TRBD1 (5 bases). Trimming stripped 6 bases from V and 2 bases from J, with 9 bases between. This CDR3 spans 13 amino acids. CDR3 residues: CASRGQLTDTQYF. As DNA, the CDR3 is TGTGCCAGCAGAGGACAACTCACAGATACGCAGTATTTT.

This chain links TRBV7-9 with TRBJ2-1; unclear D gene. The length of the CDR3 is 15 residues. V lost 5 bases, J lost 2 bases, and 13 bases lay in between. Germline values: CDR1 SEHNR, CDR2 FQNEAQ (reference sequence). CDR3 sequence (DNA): TGTGCCAGCAGCGCGACTCGAAACCCCTACAATGAGCAGTTCTTC. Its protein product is CASSATRNPYNEQFF.

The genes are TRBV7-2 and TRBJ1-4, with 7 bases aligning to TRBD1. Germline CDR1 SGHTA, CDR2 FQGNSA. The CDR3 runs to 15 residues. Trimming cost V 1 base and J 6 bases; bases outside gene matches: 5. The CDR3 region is CASSLEGQRDEKLFF. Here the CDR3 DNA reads TGTGCCAGCAGCTTAGAGGGACAGCGGGATGAAAAACTGTTTTTT.

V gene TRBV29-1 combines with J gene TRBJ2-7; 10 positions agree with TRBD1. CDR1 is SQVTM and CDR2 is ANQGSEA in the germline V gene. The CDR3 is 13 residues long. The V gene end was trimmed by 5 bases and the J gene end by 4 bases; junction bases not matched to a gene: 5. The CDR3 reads CSVSGTGVYEQYF. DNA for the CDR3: TGCAGCGTTTCCGGGACAGGGGTATACGAGCAGTACTTC.

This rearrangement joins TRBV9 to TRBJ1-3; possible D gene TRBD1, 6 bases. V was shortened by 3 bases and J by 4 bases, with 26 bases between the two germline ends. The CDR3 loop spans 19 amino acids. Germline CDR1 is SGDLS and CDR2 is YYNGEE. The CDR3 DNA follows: TGTGCCAGCAGCGCTAACCCACCGCGACCAGGGGCGCCGGGAAACACCATATATTTT. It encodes CASSANPPRPGAPGNTIYF.

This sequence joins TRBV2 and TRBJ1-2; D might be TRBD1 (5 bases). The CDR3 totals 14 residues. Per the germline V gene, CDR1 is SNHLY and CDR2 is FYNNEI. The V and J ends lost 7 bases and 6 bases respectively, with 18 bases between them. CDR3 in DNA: TGTGCCAGCACAGTCCTCACAGGAGCCCATGGCTACACCTTC. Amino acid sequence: CASTVLTGAHGYTF. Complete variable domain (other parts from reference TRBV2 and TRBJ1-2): EPEVTQTPSHQVTQMGQEVILRCVPISNHLYFYWYRQILGQKVEFLVSFYNNEISEKSEIFDDQFSVERPDGSNFTLKIRSTKLEDSAMYFCASTVLTGAHGYTFGSGTRLTVV.

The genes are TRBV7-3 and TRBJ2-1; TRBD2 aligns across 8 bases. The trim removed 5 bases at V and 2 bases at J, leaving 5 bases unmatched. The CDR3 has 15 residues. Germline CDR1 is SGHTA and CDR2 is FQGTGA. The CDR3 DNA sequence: TGTGCCAGCAGCGCGGGGGGCCAGACCTACAATGAGCAGTTCTTC. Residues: CASSAGGQTYNEQFF.

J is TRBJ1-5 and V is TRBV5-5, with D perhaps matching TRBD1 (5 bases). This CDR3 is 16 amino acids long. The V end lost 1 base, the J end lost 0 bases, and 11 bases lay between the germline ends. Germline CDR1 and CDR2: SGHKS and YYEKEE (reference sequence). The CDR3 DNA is TGTGCCAGCAGCTTGCGGCAGGGAAATAGCAATCAGCCCCAGCATTTT. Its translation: CASSLRQGNSNQPQHF.

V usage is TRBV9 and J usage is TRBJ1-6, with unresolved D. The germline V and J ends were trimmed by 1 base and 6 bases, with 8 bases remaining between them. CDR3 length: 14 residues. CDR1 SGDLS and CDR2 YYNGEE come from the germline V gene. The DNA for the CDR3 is TGTGCCAGCAGCGTAACCGGAGGTAATTCACCCCTCCACTTT. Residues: CASSVTGGNSPLHF. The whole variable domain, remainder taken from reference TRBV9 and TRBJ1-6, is DSGVTQTPKHLITATGQRVTLRCSPRSGDLSVYWYQQSLDQGLQFLIQYYNGEERAKGNILERFSAQQFPDLHSELNLSSLELGDSALYFCASSVTGGNSPLHFGNGTRLTVT.

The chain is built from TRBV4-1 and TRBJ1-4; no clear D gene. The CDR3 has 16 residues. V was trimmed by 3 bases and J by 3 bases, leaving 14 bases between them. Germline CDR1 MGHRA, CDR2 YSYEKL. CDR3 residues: CASSQSGRLPNEKLFF. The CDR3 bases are TGCGCCAGCAGCCAGTCCGGGAGGCTGCCTAATGAAAAACTGTTTTTT.

The CDR3 DNA sequence: TGTGCCAGCAGCCTCGACCTAGGGACAGTAGATGGCTACACCTTC. It specifies CASSLDLGTVDGYTF. The chain employs TRBV11-2 and TRBJ1-2; 7 bases map to TRBD1. V shed 5 bases and J 6 bases; nucleotides not matched to a gene: 12. The germline gives CDR1 SGHAT, CDR2 FQNNGV. CDR3 size: 15 residues.

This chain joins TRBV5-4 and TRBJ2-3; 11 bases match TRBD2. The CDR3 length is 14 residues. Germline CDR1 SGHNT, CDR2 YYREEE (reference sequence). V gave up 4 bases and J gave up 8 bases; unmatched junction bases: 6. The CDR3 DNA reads TGTGCCAGCAGCCTACTAGCGGGGGAGGGTACGCAGTATTTT. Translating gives CASSLLAGEGTQYF.

The CDR3 coding sequence is TGTGCCAGCAGCTGGGACAGGGCTAATTTCATGAACACTGAAGCTTTCTTT. It yields the protein CASSWDRANFMNTEAFF. V is TRBV7-2 and J is TRBJ1-1; 9 nucleotides match TRBD1. The CDR3 is 17 amino acids. Looked up from germline, CDR1 is SGHTA and CDR2 is FQGNSA. V lost 4 bases and J lost 0; bases outside the gene matches: 9.

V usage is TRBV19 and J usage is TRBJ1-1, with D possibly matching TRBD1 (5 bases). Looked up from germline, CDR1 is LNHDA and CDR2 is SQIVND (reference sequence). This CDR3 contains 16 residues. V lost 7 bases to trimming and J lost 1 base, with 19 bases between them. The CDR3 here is CASTKSRDRSNTEAFF. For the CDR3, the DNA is TGTGCCAGTACCAAAAGTCGCGACAGATCGAACACTGAAGCTTTCTTT.

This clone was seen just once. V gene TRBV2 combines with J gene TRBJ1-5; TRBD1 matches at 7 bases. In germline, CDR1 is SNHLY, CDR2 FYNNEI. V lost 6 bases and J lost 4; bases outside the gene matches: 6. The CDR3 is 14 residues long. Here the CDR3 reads CASRRQGGNQPQHF. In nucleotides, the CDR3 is TGTGCCAGCAGAAGACAGGGTGGAAATCAGCCCCAGCATTTT.

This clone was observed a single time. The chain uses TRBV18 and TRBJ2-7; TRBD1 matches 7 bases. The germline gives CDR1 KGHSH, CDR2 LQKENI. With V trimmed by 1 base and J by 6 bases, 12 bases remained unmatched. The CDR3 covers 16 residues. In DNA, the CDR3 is TGTGCCAGCTCACCACTCGACGGCAGGGGGAAGGGCGAGCAGTACTTC. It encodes CASSPLDGRGKGEQYF. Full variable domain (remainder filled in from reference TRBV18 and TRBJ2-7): NAGVMQNPRHLVRRRGQEARLRCSPMKGHSHVYWYRQLPEEGLKFMVYLQKENIIDESGMPKERFSAEFPKEGPSILRIQQVVRGDSAAYFCASSPLDGRGKGEQYFGPGTRLTVT.

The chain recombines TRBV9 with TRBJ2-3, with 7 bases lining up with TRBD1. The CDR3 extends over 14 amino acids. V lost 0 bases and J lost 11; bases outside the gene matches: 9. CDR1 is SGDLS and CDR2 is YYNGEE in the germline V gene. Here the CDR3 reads CASSVATSGGEQYF. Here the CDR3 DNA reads TGTGCCAGCAGCGTAGCTACTTCAGGGGGAGAGCAGTATTTT.

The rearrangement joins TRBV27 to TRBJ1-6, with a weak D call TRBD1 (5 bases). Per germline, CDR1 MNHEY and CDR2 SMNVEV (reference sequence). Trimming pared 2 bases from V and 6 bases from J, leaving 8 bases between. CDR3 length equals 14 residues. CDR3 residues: CASSLRGSNSPLHF. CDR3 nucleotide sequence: TGTGCCAGCAGTTTACGGGGGAGTAATTCACCCCTCCACTTT.

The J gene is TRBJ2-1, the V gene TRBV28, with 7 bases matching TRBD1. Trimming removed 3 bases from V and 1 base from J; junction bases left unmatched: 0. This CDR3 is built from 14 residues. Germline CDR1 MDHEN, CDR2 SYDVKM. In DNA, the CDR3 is TGTGCCAGCAGTTTGACAGGGTCCTACAATGAGCAGTTCTTC. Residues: CASSLTGSYNEQFF.

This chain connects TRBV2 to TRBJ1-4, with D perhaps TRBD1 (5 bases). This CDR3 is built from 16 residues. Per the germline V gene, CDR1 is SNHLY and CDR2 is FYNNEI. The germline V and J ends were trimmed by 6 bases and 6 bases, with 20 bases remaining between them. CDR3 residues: CASRGWRGGSDEKLFF. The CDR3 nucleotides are TGTGCCAGCAGGGGCTGGAGGGGTGGATCCGATGAAAAACTGTTTTTT.

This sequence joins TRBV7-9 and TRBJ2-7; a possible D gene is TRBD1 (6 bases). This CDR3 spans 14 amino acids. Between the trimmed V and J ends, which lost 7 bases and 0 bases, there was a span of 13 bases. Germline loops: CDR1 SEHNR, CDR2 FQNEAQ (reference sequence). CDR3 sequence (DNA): TGTGCCAGCAACATAGGGGGAAGCTCCTACGAGCAGTACTTC. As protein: CASNIGGSSYEQYF.

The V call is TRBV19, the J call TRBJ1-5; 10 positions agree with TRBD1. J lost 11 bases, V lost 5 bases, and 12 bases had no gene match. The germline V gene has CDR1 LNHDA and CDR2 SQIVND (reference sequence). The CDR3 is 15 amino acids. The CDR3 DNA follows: TGTGCCAGTAGTTCGGGACAGGGGCCCCAATCAGCCCAGCATTTT. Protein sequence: CASSSGQGPQSAQHF.

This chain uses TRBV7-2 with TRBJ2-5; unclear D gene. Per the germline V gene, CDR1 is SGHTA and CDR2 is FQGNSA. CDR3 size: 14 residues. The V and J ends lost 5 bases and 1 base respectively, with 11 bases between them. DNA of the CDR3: TGTGCCAGCAGCCCCCCGGGTAGCCAAGAGACCCAGTACTTC. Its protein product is CASSPPGSQETQYF. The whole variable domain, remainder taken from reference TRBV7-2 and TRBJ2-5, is GAGVSQSPSNKVTEKGKDVELRCDPISGHTALYWYRQSLGQGLEFLIYFQGNSAPDKSGLPSDRFSAERTGGSVSTLTIQRTQQEDSAVYLCASSPPGSQETQYFGPGTRLLVL.

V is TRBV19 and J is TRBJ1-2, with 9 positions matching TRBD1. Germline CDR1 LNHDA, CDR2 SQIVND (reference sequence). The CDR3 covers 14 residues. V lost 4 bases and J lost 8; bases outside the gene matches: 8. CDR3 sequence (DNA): TGTGCCAGTAGTAATATACAGGGGGCGGAGGGCTACACCTTC. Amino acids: CASSNIQGAEGYTF.